This TCR beta chain was recorded in a study of shared clonotypes between healthy human individuals. Findings and caveats of the study: Four donors held 4.5% to 5% of naive CD4 clonotypes in common. Among donors, clonotype sharing was expected to be affected by sequencing depth.

As for this clone: Its antigen remains unknown.

With CCR7-negative CD45RA+ TemRA cells, CD45RO+ cells were combined in CD8 memory. The table came from immunoSEQ multiplex PCR; TCRdb's copy has only in-frame clones and leaves some out. The table lists fewer than 850,000 clones, roughly 88% of them singletons. The sequence was collected from a man between 18 and 29 years old in good health. Some clones in this sample may be carry-over from other donors' samples. The specimen was memory CD8+ T cells from PBMCs. Subset here: CD45RO+ cells pooled with CCR7-negative TemRA cells.

The CDR3 region is CASSDLTGGPSTDTQYF. CDR3 bases: TGTGCCAGCAGTGACCTAACAGGGGGACCTAGCACAGATACGCAGTATTTT. The V and J genes are TRBV6-1 and TRBJ2-3, with 8 bases fitting TRBD1. CDR3 length equals 17 residues. V shed 3 bases and J 0 bases; nucleotides not matched to a gene: 8. Germline CDR1 and CDR2: MNHNS and SASEGT.